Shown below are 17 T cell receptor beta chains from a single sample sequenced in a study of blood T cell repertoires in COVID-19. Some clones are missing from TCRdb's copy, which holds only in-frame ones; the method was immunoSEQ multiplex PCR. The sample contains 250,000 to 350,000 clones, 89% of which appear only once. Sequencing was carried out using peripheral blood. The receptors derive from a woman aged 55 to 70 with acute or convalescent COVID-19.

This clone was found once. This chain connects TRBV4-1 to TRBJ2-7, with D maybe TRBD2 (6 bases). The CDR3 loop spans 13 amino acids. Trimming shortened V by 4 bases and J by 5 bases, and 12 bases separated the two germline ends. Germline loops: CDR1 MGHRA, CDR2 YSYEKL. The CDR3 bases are TGCGCCAGCAGCCCGTCGGGAGCCCACGAGCAGTACTTC. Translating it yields CASSPSGAHEQYF.

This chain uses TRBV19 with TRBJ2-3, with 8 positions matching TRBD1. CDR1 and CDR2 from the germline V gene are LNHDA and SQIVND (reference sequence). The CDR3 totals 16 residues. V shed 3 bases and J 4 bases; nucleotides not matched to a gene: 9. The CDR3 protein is CASSITPRGRADTQYF. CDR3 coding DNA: TGTGCCAGTAGTATCACCCCCAGGGGGCGGGCAGATACGCAGTATTTT.

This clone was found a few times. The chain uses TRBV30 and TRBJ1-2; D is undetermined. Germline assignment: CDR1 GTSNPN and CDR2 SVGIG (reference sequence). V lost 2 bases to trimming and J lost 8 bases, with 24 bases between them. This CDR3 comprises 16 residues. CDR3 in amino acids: CAWSPLNAWGGRGYTF. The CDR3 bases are TGTGCCTGGAGTCCTCTCAACGCTTGGGGAGGTAGAGGCTACACCTTC.

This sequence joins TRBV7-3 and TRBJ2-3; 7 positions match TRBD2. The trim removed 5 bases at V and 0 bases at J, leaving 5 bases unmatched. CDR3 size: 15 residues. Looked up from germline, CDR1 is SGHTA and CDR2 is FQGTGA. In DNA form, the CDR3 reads TGTGCCAGCAGCGAAGCGGGGCTTAGCACAGATACGCAGTATTTT. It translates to CASSEAGLSTDTQYF.

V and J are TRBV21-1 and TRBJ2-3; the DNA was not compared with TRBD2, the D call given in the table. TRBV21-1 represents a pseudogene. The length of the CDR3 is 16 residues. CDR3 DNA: TGTGCCAGCAGCACCGAGACTGAGTCTAGCACAGATACGCAGTATTTT. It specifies CASSTETESSTDTQYF.

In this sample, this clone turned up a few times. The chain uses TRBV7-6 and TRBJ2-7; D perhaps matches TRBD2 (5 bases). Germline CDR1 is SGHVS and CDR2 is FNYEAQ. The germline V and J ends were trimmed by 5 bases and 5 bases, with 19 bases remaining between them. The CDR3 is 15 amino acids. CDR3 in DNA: TGTGCCAGCAGCCCGATACGGGATTCAATCCACGAGCAGTACTTC. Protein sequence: CASSPIRDSIHEQYF.

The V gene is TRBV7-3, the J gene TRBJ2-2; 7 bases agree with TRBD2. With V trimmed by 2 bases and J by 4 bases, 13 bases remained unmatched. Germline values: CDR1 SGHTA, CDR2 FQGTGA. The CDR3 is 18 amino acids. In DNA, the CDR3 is TGTGCCAGCAGCTTAGGGGAGGGCCCTTATATCCCCACCGGGGAGCTGTTTTTT. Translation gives CASSLGEGPYIPTGELFF.

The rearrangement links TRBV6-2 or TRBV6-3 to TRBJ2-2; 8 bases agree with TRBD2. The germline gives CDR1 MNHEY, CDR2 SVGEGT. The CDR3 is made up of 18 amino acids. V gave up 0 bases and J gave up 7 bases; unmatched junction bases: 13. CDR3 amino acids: CASSYSTRAGGHGGELFF. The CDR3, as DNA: TGTGCCAGCAGTTACTCGACGCGGGCGGGAGGTCACGGCGGGGAGCTGTTTTTT.

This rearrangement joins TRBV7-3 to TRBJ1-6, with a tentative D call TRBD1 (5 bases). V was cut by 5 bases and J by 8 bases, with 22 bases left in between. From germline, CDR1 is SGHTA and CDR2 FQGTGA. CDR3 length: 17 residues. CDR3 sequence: CASSGSQGKTVDSPLHF. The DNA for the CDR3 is TGTGCCAGCAGCGGAAGCCAGGGAAAAACGGTGGATTCACCCCTCCACTTT.

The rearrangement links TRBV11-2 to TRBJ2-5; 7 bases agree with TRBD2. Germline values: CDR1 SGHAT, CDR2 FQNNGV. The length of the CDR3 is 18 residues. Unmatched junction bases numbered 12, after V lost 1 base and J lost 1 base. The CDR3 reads CASSLGTRGPLGQETQYF. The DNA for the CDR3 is TGTGCCAGCAGCTTAGGGACTAGAGGTCCCCTAGGCCAAGAGACCCAGTACTTC.

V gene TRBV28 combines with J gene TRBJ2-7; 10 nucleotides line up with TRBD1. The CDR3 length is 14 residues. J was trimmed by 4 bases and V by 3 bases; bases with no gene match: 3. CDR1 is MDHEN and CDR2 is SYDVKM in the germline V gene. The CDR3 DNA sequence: TGTGCCAGCAGTTTCGGACAGGGGGGTTACGAGCAGTACTTC. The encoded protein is CASSFGQGGYEQYF.

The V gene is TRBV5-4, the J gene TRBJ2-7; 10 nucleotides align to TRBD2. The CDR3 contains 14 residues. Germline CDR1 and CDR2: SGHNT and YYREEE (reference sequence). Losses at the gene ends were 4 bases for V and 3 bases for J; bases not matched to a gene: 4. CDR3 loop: CASSTPSGSYEQYF. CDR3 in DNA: TGTGCCAGCAGCACCCCTAGCGGGAGCTACGAGCAGTACTTC.

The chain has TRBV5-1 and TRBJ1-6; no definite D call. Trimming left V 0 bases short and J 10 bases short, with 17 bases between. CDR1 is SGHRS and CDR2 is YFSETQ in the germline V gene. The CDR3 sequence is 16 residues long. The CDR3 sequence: CASSLGQEYPGSPLHF. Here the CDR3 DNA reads TGCGCCAGCAGCTTGGGGCAGGAGTACCCGGGGTCACCCCTCCACTTT.

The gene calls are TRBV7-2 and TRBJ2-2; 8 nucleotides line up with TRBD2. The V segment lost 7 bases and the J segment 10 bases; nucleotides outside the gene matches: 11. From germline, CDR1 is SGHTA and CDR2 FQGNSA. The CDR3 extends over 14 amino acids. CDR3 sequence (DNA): TGTGCCAGCAAGCTTGGGCGGGGGGATGCGGAGCTGTTTTTT. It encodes CASKLGRGDAELFF.

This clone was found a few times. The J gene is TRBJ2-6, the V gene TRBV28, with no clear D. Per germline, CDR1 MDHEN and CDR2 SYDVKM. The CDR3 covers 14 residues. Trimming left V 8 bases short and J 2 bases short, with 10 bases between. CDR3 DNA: TGTGCCAGCGTACACAGTACTGGGGCCAACGTCCTGACTTTC. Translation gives CASVHSTGANVLTF.

The CDR3 protein is CASSRVGDYEQYF. Written as DNA, the CDR3 is TGTGCCAGTAGCAGGGTCGGTGACTACGAGCAGTACTTC. The gene calls are TRBV19 and TRBJ2-7; D is possibly TRBD1 (5 bases). Germline loops: CDR1 LNHDA, CDR2 SQIVND (reference sequence). The CDR3 spans 13 residues. The V gene lost 6 bases and the J gene lost 3 bases, with 12 bases spanning the gap. The full variable domain, rest sourced from reference TRBV19 and TRBJ2-7, is DGGITQSPKYLFRKEGQNVTLSCEQNLNHDAMYWYRQDPGQGLRLIYYSQIVNDFQKGDIAEGYSVSREKKESFPLTVTSAQKNPTAFYLCASSRVGDYEQYFGPGTRLTVT.

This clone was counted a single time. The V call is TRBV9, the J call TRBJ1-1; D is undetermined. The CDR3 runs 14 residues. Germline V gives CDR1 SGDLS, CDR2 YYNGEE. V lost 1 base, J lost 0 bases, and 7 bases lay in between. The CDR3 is CASSVSSMNTEAFF. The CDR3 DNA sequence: TGTGCCAGCAGCGTATCCTCTATGAACACTGAAGCTTTCTTT. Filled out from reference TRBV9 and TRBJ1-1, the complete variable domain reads DSGVTQTPKHLITATGQRVTLRCSPRSGDLSVYWYQQSLDQGLQFLIQYYNGEERAKGNILERFSAQQFPDLHSELNLSSLELGDSALYFCASSVSSMNTEAFFGQGTRLTVV.